This paragraph reports one T cell receptor (beta chain). The sample belongs to a study of shared T cell receptors in the human thymus. The CDR3 is 17 amino acids. CDR1 and CDR2 (germline): LGHNA, YSLEER. V was pared by 0 bases and J by 3 bases, with 16 bases between. Assay: immunoSEQ multiplex PCR; the TCRdb copy retains only in-frame clones and omits some. Of 55,000 to 80,000 clones listed, roughly 96% are singletons. The V and J genes are TRBV4-3 and TRBJ2-3; perhaps TRBD1 as D (6 bases). Sequencing input: thymocytes. This clonotype was obtained from a human donor. In DNA form, the CDR3 reads TGCGCCAGCAGCCAAGATTCCCCGGCAGGGGCAACAGATACGCAGTATTTT. It specifies CASSQDSPAGATDTQYF.